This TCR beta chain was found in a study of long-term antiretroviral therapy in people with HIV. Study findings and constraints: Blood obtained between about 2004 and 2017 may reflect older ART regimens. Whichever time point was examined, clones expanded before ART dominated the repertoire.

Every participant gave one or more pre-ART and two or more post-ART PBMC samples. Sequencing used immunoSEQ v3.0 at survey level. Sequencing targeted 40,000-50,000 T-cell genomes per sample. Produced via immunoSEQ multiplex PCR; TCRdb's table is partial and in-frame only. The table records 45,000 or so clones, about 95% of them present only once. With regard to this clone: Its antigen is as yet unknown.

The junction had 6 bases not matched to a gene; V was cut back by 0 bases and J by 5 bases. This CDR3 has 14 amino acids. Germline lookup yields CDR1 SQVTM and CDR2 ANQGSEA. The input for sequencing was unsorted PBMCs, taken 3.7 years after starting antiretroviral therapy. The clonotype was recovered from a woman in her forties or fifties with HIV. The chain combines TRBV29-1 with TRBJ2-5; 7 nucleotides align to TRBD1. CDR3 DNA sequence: TGCAGCGTTGAAGATTTAGGGGGCCTCGAGACCCAGTACTTC. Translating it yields CSVEDLGGLETQYF.